What follows are 25 T cell receptor beta chains derived from one specimen sequenced in a study of blood T cell repertoires in COVID-19. Generated by immunoSEQ multiplex PCR, the TCRdb table keeps only in-frame clones and is missing some. The table includes around 200,000 clones, roughly 80% detected once. The sequenced sample was peripheral blood. These receptors all come from a woman at least 80 years old with active or convalescent COVID-19.

CDR3 DNA sequence: TGTGCCAGCAGCTTAGCAGGGGTGGGAGAGACCCAGTACTTC. Translating gives CASSLAGVGETQYF. This chain connects TRBV7-9 to TRBJ2-5; D may be TRBD1 (5 bases). This CDR3 has 14 amino acids. Looked up from germline, CDR1 is SEHNR and CDR2 is FQNEAQ (reference sequence). With 0 bases removed from V and 4 bases from J, the gap between germline ends came to 9 bases.

This chain connects TRBV7-2 to TRBJ2-2; D is perhaps TRBD2 (6 bases). Trimming stripped 4 bases from V and 6 bases from J, with 18 bases between. The CDR3 is 16 amino acids. Germline V lookup: CDR1 SGHTA, CDR2 FQGNSA. The CDR3: CASSYPVGGVPGELFF. The CDR3 nucleotides read TGTGCCAGCAGCTACCCAGTCGGGGGTGTTCCCGGGGAGCTGTTTTTT. The entire variable domain, with the rest obtained from reference TRBV7-2 and TRBJ2-2, is as follows: GAGVSQSPSNKVTEKGKDVELRCDPISGHTALYWYRQSLGQGLEFLIYFQGNSAPDKSGLPSDRFSAERTGGSVSTLTIQRTQQEDSAVYLCASSYPVGGVPGELFFGEGSRLTVL.

The V call is TRBV5-6, the J call TRBJ1-4; possible D gene TRBD1, 6 bases. CDR3 length: 16 residues. The V gene's germline CDR1 is SGHDT and CDR2 YYEEEE. V lost 4 bases and J lost 5, with 18 bases in between. CDR3 loop: CASSHQTGNENEKLFF. CDR3 DNA: TGTGCCAGCAGCCACCAGACAGGAAATGAGAATGAAAAACTGTTTTTT. Using reference TRBV5-6 and TRBJ1-4 for the parts outside the CDR3, the full variable domain is DAGVTQSPTHLIKTRGQQVTLRCSPKSGHDTVSWYQQALGQGPQFIFQYYEEEERQRGNFPDRFSGHQFPNYSSELNVNALLLGDSALYLCASSHQTGNENEKLFFGSGTQLSVL.

This chain joins TRBV19 and TRBJ1-3, with D hard to call. Trimming pared 1 base from V and 0 bases from J, leaving 7 bases between. The CDR3 covers 15 residues. Germline CDR1 LNHDA, CDR2 SQIVND (reference sequence). In nucleotides, the CDR3 is TGTGCCAGTAGTATAGGGCGGAGCTCTGGAAACACCATATATTTT. It is translated as CASSIGRSSGNTIYF.

The V call is TRBV29-1, the J call TRBJ2-3; TRBD2 agrees at 8 bases. This CDR3 comprises 13 residues. V shed 7 bases, J shed 5 bases, and the junction held 8 bases outside the gene matches. Germline CDR1 reads SQVTM; CDR2 reads ANQGSEA. CDR3 coding DNA: TGCAGCGGCCGAGCGGGAGTAGGAGATACGCAGTATTTT. Its translation is CSGRAGVGDTQYF.

This clone appeared a single time. The CDR3 here is CASSRDRGYNEQYF. The CDR3 DNA reads TGTGCCAGCAGTCGGGACAGGGGCTACAACGAGCAGTACTTC. The V and J genes are TRBV5-4 and TRBJ2-7, with 10 bases identical to TRBD1. After removal of 5 bases from V and 5 bases from J, the junction contained 7 bases not matched to a gene. From germline, CDR1 is SGHNT and CDR2 YYREEE (reference sequence). The CDR3 sequence is 14 residues long.

This clone occurred once. The chain employs TRBV18 and TRBJ2-3; D not certain. With 2 bases removed from V and 3 bases from J, the gap between germline ends came to 9 bases. Germline CDR1 KGHSH, CDR2 LQKENI. CDR3 length: 14 residues. Here the CDR3 reads CASSPSPGTDTQYF. CDR3 nucleotide sequence: TGTGCCAGCTCACCATCTCCCGGTACAGATACGCAGTATTTT.

The chain combines TRBV7-2 with TRBJ1-6; D uncertain. The CDR3 is 16 amino acids. Germline V lookup: CDR1 SGHTA, CDR2 FQGNSA. Between the trimmed V and J ends, which lost 2 bases and 7 bases, there was a span of 15 bases. The CDR3 reads CASSLFGHSNNSPLHF. The CDR3 region has the DNA TGTGCCAGCAGCTTATTTGGCCACAGCAACAATTCACCCCTCCACTTT. The complete variable domain, with remaining parts taken from reference TRBV7-2 and TRBJ1-6, reads GAGVSQSPSNKVTEKGKDVELRCDPISGHTALYWYRQSLGQGLEFLIYFQGNSAPDKSGLPSDRFSAERTGGSVSTLTIQRTQQEDSAVYLCASSLFGHSNNSPLHFGNGTRLTVT.

A note on this clone: Other DNA sequences in the same sample also yield this CDR3. J is TRBJ1-5 and V is TRBV7-9, with D perhaps TRBD1 (6 bases). The germline V and J ends were trimmed by 4 bases and 4 bases, with 14 bases remaining between them. The length of the CDR3 is 15 residues. The V gene's germline CDR1 is SEHNR and CDR2 FQNEAQ (reference sequence). In DNA form, the CDR3 reads TGTGCCAGCAGCTCAGACAGGAGTAGTAATCAGCCCCAGCATTTT. Translating gives CASSSDRSSNQPQHF.

V is TRBV11-3 and J is TRBJ2-7; a weak D match, TRBD1 (6 bases). V was cut by 4 bases and J by 0 bases, with 10 bases left in between. This CDR3 spans 14 amino acids. Germline CDR1 SGHNT, CDR2 YENEEA. This CDR3 reads CASSSADSSYEQYF. CDR3 sequence (DNA): TGTGCCAGCAGCTCGGCGGACAGCTCCTACGAGCAGTACTTC.

This chain connects TRBV7-2 to TRBJ1-2; 9 bases align to TRBD1. CDR1 is SGHTA, CDR2 FQGNSA, per germline. The V and J ends lost 3 bases and 5 bases, in that order; junction bases with no gene match: 13. CDR3 length: 17 amino acids. CDR3 residues: CASSLTGGVFAEYGYTF. The CDR3, as DNA: TGTGCCAGCAGCTTGACAGGGGGGGTCTTTGCAGAATATGGCTACACCTTC.

J is TRBJ2-4 and V is TRBV6-5, with 8 nucleotides matching TRBD2. The CDR3 runs to 14 residues. Germline V lookup: CDR1 MNHEY, CDR2 SVGAGI. The V segment lost 6 bases and the J segment 8 bases; nucleotides outside the gene matches: 9. The CDR3 here is CASRSGSVLDIQYF. The CDR3 coding sequence is TGTGCCAGCAGGAGCGGGAGTGTCTTGGACATTCAGTACTTC.

The V gene is TRBV19, the J gene TRBJ1-4; D gene ambiguous. The CDR3 is 18 amino acids. The V gene lost 1 base and the J gene lost 0 bases, with 15 bases spanning the gap. CDR1 and CDR2 from the germline V gene are LNHDA and SQIVND (reference sequence). DNA of the CDR3: TGTGCCAGTAGTATAGGTTATTACCGGGAAGCAACTAATGAAAAACTGTTTTTT. Translating it yields CASSIGYYREATNEKLFF.

J is TRBJ2-7 and V is TRBV28; 8 bases align to TRBD1. V lost 8 bases and J lost 3; bases outside the gene matches: 6. Germline CDR1 MDHEN, CDR2 SYDVKM. This CDR3 has 13 residues. The CDR3 sequence: CASRQGLVYEQYF. The CDR3 nucleotides are TGTGCCAGCCGACAGGGGTTGGTCTACGAGCAGTACTTC.

The J gene is TRBJ2-2, the V gene TRBV7-2, with TRBD2 as a possible D gene (5 bases). The germline V gene has CDR1 SGHTA and CDR2 FQGNSA. Deletions cut 6 bases from V and 4 bases from J, with 12 bases between. The CDR3 length is 14 residues. CDR3 protein: CASSRTRSTGELFF. The CDR3 DNA is TGTGCCAGCAGTCGTACTAGGAGCACCGGGGAGCTGTTTTTT.

The V gene is TRBV5-1, the J gene TRBJ1-1, with D tentatively TRBD1 (5 bases). CDR3 length: 13 amino acids. Per the germline V gene, CDR1 is SGHRS and CDR2 is YFSETQ. Trimming took 0 bases from V and 7 from J, leaving 10 bases between them. The CDR3 nucleotides read TGCGCCAGCAGCTTGGACAGGTATTTTGAAGCTTTCTTT. Residues: CASSLDRYFEAFF.

This chain links TRBV3-1 (or the pseudogene TRBV3-2) with TRBJ1-1; 8 bases align to TRBD1. This CDR3 has 15 residues. The germline V gene encodes CDR1 LGHDT and CDR2 YNNKEL (reference sequence). Trimming removed 3 bases from V and 1 base from J; junction bases left unmatched: 4. As DNA, the CDR3 is TGTGCCAGCAGCCATTGGGACAGGTCGAACACTGAAGCTTTCTTT. This translates into CASSHWDRSNTEAFF.

This sequence joins TRBV19 and TRBJ1-2, with a possible D match to TRBD1 (6 bases). This CDR3 is 14 amino acids long. Trimming took off 3 bases at V and 4 bases at J, with 12 bases between the two ends. Germline CDR1 is LNHDA and CDR2 is SQIVND (reference sequence). The CDR3 reads CASSISGQPYGYTF. CDR3 DNA: TGTGCCAGTAGTATCTCTGGACAGCCCTATGGCTACACCTTC.

The J gene is TRBJ1-2, the V gene TRBV27; maybe TRBD1 (5 bases). Trimming cost V 2 bases and J 7 bases, with 8 bases left between them. CDR3 length equals 12 residues. Germline values: CDR1 MNHEY, CDR2 SMNVEV (reference sequence). The CDR3: CASSLAGVGYTF. The CDR3 DNA sequence: TGTGCCAGCAGTTTAGCGGGGGTTGGCTACACCTTC.

The chain is built from TRBV5-6 and TRBJ2-3; D is unresolved. There are 12 residues in the CDR3. Germline V gene data show CDR1 as SGHDT and CDR2 as YYEEEE. V lost 4 bases, J lost 6 bases, and 9 bases lay in between. The CDR3, as DNA: TGTGCCAGCAGCCCCCGGGTGGATACGCAGTATTTT. This encodes CASSPRVDTQYF.

This clone has only one observation. V is TRBV18 and J is TRBJ2-5; 10 bases match TRBD1. The CDR3 length is 16 residues. The germline V gene encodes CDR1 KGHSH and CDR2 LQKENI. The junction had 4 bases not matched to a gene; V was cut back by 3 bases and J by 0 bases. DNA for the CDR3: TGTGCCAGCTCACCCGACAGGGGGCAATACCAAGAGACCCAGTACTTC. As protein: CASSPDRGQYQETQYF.

V and J are TRBV24-1 and TRBJ2-5; possibly TRBD1 for D (5 bases). Germline CDR1 KGHDR, CDR2 SFDVKD. The germline V and J ends were trimmed by 3 bases and 4 bases, with 8 bases remaining between them. CDR3 length: 13 amino acids. CDR3 bases: TGTGCCACCAGTGATGGGGCGAGAGAGACCCAGTACTTC. It codes for CATSDGARETQYF.

The chain couples TRBV7-8 to TRBJ2-5; 10 positions match TRBD2. The germline CDR1 and CDR2 sequences are SGHVS and FQNEAQ. V dropped 1 base and J dropped 3; count of bases not matched to a gene: 5. The CDR3 consists of 16 residues. DNA of the CDR3: TGTGCCAGCAGCTTAGGGGGACTAGCGTATAAAGAGACCCAGTACTTC. As protein: CASSLGGLAYKETQYF.

Only a few counts were recorded for this clone. This chain joins TRBV7-2 and TRBJ2-7; a possible D gene is TRBD1 (5 bases). Germline V gene data show CDR1 as SGHTA and CDR2 as FQGNSA. The V end was cut by 4 bases, the J end by 6 bases, with 19 bases between. This CDR3 has 15 amino acids. The DNA of the CDR3 is TGTGCCAGCAGCTCCCCTAGGGGTGGGTATGGCGAGCAGTACTTC. This translates into CASSSPRGGYGEQYF.

The chain is built from TRBV30 and TRBJ2-5; TRBD2 matches at 8 bases. This CDR3 comprises 13 residues. CDR1 and CDR2 (germline): GTSNPN, SVGIG (reference sequence). The junction had 4 bases not matched to a gene; V was cut back by 5 bases and J by 2 bases. The CDR3 region has the DNA TGTGCCTGGGGACTAGCCAATCAAGAGACCCAGTACTTC. Protein: CAWGLANQETQYF.